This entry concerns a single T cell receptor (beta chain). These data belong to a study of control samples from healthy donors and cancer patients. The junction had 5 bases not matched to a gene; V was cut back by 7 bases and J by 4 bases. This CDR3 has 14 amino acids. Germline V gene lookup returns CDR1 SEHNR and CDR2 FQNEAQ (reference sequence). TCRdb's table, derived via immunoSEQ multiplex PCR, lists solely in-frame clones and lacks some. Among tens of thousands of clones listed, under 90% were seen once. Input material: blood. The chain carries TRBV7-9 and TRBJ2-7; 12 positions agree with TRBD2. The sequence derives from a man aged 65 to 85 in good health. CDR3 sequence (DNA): TGTGCCAGCAACCGACTAGCGGGAGTGTACGAGCAGTACTTC. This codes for CASNRLAGVYEQYF.